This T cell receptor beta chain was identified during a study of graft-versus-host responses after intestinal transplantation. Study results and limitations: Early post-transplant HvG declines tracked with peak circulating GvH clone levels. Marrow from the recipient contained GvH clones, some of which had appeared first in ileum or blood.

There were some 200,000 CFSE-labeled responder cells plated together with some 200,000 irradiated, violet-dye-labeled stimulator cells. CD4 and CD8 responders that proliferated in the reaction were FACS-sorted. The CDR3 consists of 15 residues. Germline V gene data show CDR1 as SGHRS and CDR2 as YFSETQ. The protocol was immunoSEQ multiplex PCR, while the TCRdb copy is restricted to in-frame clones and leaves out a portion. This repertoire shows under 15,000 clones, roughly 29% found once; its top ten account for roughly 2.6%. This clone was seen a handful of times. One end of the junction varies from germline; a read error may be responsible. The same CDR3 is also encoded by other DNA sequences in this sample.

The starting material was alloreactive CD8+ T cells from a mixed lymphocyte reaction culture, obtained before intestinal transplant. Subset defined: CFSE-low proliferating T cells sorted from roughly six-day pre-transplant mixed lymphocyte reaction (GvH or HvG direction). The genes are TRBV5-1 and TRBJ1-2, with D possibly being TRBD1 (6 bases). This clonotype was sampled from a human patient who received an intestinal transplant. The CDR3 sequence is CASSLAFRGAHGYTF. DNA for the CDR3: TGTGCCAGCAGCTTGGCCTTCAGGGGCGCACATGGCTACACCTTC.